The present entry profiles one T cell receptor beta chain with its context. The clone's antigen remains unknown. No base-level quality is on record; no much larger clone is a single base apart. Via the germline V gene (reference sequence), CDR1 is SGHNT and CDR2 YYREEE. Compared with germline, V lacks 5 bases and J lacks 4 bases; bases without a gene match: 14. Including the terminal cysteine and phenylalanine, the CDR3 comprises 16 residues. The DNA shown is the 48-base CDR3, in frame from base 1. The record originates from a study of T cell responses to AZD1222 COVID-19 vaccine (dated by TCRdb to the early 2020s). Context from the whole study: AZD1222 recipients whose second dose came at about 4 weeks and those whose second dose came at about 12 weeks were combined into one group, since spike-specific TCR depth and breadth did not differ between the two schedules. A total of 240 or so trial participants underwent TCR sequencing, of whom approximately 200 had received two doses of AZD1222 and 26 had received two doses of the MenACWY control vaccine. Trial participants were enrolled by age into 18-55, 56-69 and 70-plus year subgroups, with roughly 160, 29 and 62 TCR-sequenced participants respectively.

The sample's time point label, in plain terms: baseline before first vaccination. Samples from vaccinated people were obtained from the UK trials COV001 and COV002, which included a single-blind randomized controlled phase 2/3 trial of AZD1222 (ChAdOx1 nCoV-19) in healthy adults. For TCRbeta chain sequencing, PBMC samples from trial participants were taken at day 0 and at day 28 after the second dose. The CDR3 regions of human TCRbeta chains were analyzed by immunosequencing. Under the source paper's analysis protocol: TCRs in the repertoires were compared against a reference library of SARS-CoV-2-specific TCRs that had been generated with the MIRA antigen-specificity platform. Breadth was defined as the fraction of unique TCRs that were SARS-CoV-2-associated, and depth was defined as the fraction of total T cells that were SARS-CoV-2-associated. Using the MIRA data, every spike-specific TCR was mapped to the spike region that the TCR reacted to and assigned to either a CD4 or a CD8 class. Log10-transformed breadth and depth values were compared by one-way ANOVA with Sidak's multiple comparisons tests. TCRdb provides this immuneACCESS table in a form limited to in-frame rearrangements. Some clones are lacking; in checked studies, under half of them reflect an unresolved V gene, and why the rest are absent is not known. The V and J calls and clone size are taken from that table; D and trimming were inferred from the DNA. Across this sample there are some 150,000 clones, with approximately 94% seen only once. Of the sample, 1.5% to 2% falls within the top ten clones.

Here is what the overall study found, with its caveats: Conclusions about previously exposed vaccinees are limited because only 5 or 6 AZD1222 recipients were SARS-CoV-2 seropositive at baseline. Participants were mostly white British, with more females than males. The authors suggested clonal diversity may have been underestimated. The whole spike protein was spanned by vaccine-associated CD4 TCRs, and dominant responses were seen in regions 160-218 and 743-854. Because no samples from the day 14 peak response were available, repertoires could be characterized only after the peak T cell response. After two AZD1222 doses, both the breadth and the depth of spike-specific TCRs were significantly higher than at day 0 and than in MenACWY recipients. In the small 56-69-year group, the increase in depth fell short of significance, most likely because of low power. Reportedly, almost half of the unique spike-specific TCRs recognized epitopes lying outside the regions that are mutated in the B.1.351 and B.1.1.7 variants.

Rearrangement joined TRBV5-4 to TRBJ1-1; TRBD1 fits 7 bases in the junction. This sequence was found in an adult in good health. This sample comprised peripheral blood, obtained on day 0 of AZD1222 vaccination. This receptor carries the CDR3 CASSQGGGYRGTEAFF. The bases read TGTGCCAGCAGTCAGGGGGGTGGATACAGGGGCACTGAAGCTTTCTTT.